These 6 T cell receptor beta chains share one sample of origin, sequenced in a study of blood T cell repertoires in COVID-19. TCRdb keeps only in-frame clones here, not all; method: immunoSEQ multiplex PCR. The table has over 300,000 clones, 80% to 90% seen once. Sequencing used peripheral blood. The receptors were sampled from a woman in her forties or fifties with acute or convalescent COVID-19.

In this sample, this clone turned up once. The rearrangement links TRBV19 to TRBJ1-1; 7 bases align to TRBD1. From germline, CDR1 is LNHDA and CDR2 SQIVND (reference sequence). J lost 0 bases, V lost 6 bases, and 1 base had no gene match. There are 13 residues in the CDR3. This CDR3 is CASSGQVNTEAFF. For the CDR3, the DNA is TGTGCCAGTAGCGGACAGGTGAACACTGAAGCTTTCTTT.

The chain carries TRBV5-1 and TRBJ2-3, with 8 nucleotides matching TRBD2. V dropped 0 bases and J dropped 4; count of bases not matched to a gene: 4. The CDR3 length is 15 residues. Germline values: CDR1 SGHRS, CDR2 YFSETQ. This CDR3 is CASSLASGSSDTQYF. The CDR3 DNA sequence: TGCGCCAGCAGCTTGGCCAGCGGGAGTTCAGATACGCAGTATTTT.

There are a few counts of this clone. CDR3 coding DNA: TGTGCCAGCAGCCGCGGGGGGTCGCGAGAGACCCAGTACTTC. Its protein product is CASSRGGSRETQYF. The genes are TRBV6-5 and TRBJ2-5; 8 positions agree with TRBD2. After removal of 6 bases from V and 4 bases from J, the junction contained 7 bases not matched to a gene. The CDR3 is 14 residues long. Germline assignment: CDR1 MNHEY and CDR2 SVGAGI.

J is TRBJ2-1 and V is TRBV18, with 10 bases matching TRBD1. Losses at the gene ends were 3 bases for V and 3 bases for J; bases not matched to a gene: 2. In germline, CDR1 is KGHSH, CDR2 LQKENI. This CDR3 contains 15 residues. The DNA of the CDR3 is TGTGCCAGCTCACCGGGACAGGGGATCTACAATGAGCAGTTCTTC. As protein: CASSPGQGIYNEQFF.

V gene TRBV27 combines with J gene TRBJ1-2; 9 bases map to TRBD1. With 6 bases clipped from V and 4 bases from J, the junction kept 6 bases outside the gene matches. This CDR3 contains 14 residues. CDR1 is MNHEY, CDR2 SMNVEV, per germline (reference sequence). The CDR3 region has the DNA TGTGCCAGCAGCCCGGGACAGGGAACCTATGGCTACACCTTC. Translating gives CASSPGQGTYGYTF.

The genes are TRBV5-6 and TRBJ1-5; TRBD1 aligns across 7 bases. The germline V gene encodes CDR1 SGHDT and CDR2 YYEEEE. Germline trimming cut 4 bases from V and 6 bases from J; bases unmatched to any gene: 10. The CDR3 has 15 residues. The CDR3 region is CASSHTSGGGQPQHF. CDR3 bases: TGTGCCAGCAGCCATACCTCAGGGGGTGGTCAGCCCCAGCATTTT.